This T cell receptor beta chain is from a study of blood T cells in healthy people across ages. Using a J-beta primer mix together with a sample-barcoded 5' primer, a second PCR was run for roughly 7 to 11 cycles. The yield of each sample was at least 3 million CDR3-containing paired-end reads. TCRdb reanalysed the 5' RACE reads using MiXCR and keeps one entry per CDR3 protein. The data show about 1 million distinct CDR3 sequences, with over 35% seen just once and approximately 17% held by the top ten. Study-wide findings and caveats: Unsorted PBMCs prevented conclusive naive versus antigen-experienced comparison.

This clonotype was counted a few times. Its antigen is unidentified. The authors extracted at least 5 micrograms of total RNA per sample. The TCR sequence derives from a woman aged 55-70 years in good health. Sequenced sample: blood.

CDR3 amino acids: CASSFGDRHYEQYF. The CDR3 nucleotides read TGTGCCAGCAGTTTTGGGGACCGACACTACGAGCAGTACTTC. The chain couples TRBV12-3 or TRBV12-4 to TRBJ2-7; D tentatively reads TRBD1 or TRBD2 (5 bases each). V was shortened by 3 bases and J by 3 bases, with 12 bases between the two germline ends. This CDR3 spans 14 amino acids.